The sequence of this T cell receptor (beta chain) was determined in a study of T-cell memory formation after mild COVID-19. Study-level background: Most TCR clusters belonged to a single donor.

Study-wide results and caveats: In pre-infection memory, a portion of responding clones appeared, which suggested that cross-reactive memory joined. For second-wave clones that peaked at day 37, SARS-CoV-2 specificity went unverified.

Constant-segment primers and 5'RACE yielded cDNA libraries for TCR alpha and TCR beta, each carrying sample barcodes and UMIs. TCRdb fed the 5' RACE reads into MiXCR, producing one record per CDR3 protein. The profile shows roughly 150,000 distinct CDR3 sequences, under 15% of them singletons. For this clonotype: Its antigen is unknown.

The sample taken for sequencing was PBMCs or a T cell subset sorted from them (not recorded which). This sequence was found in a young man who had mild COVID-19 (a few samples of this study predate the infection). Cell type and time point are not known.

The chain's CDR3 is CASAGIVNEKLFF. The CDR3 nucleotides read TGTGCCAGTGCAGGGATTGTTAATGAAAAACTGTTTTTT. The chain links TRBV28 to TRBJ1-4, with D maybe TRBD1 (5 bases). CDR1 and CDR2 from the germline V gene are MDHEN and SYDVKM. The CDR3 contains 13 residues. V lost 9 bases and J 4 bases, leaving 12 bases between the germline ends.